These T cell receptor beta chains were read from a single sample in a study of PD-L1 blockade in urothelial cancer. Sequencing used immunoSEQ multiplex PCR; TCRdb keeps in-frame clones, though not all of them. The sample includes under 60,000 clones, about 81% of them seen just once. The sample here was PBMCs, taken around atezolizumab (anti-PD-L1) treatment. The receptor set was obtained from a man aged 70-80 years with urothelial cancer. Each CDR3 is given without its conserved first and last residue. Expanded clones are given a class, and other clones once, few, many or no size at all.

.,TRBJ2-5,TRBV2,ASNGMGGGQQQETQY
.,TRBJ1-5,TRBV6-5,ASSYSGGVEQPQH
.,TRBJ1-5,TRBV19,ASTGGTGQPQH
.,TRBJ1-1,TRBV4-2,ASSRSGGASQAF
.,TRBJ1-1,TRBV7-8,ASSSTGRMVTEAF
.,TRBJ1-3,TRBV11-2,ASSLGRADSGNTIY
few,TRBJ1-4,TRBV13,ASSRQGGGGEKLF
once,TRBJ2-4,TRBV5-6,ASSPQGTKNIQY
.,TRBJ1-6,TRBV27,ASNDRSSYNSPLH
.,TRBJ1-5,TRBV19,ASSIGSLPGRQGSNQPQH
few,TRBJ2-3,TRBV27,ASSLGGAHTDTQY
.,TRBJ1-1,TRBV6-5,ASRKPTGKAF
once,TRBJ1-5,TRBV14,ASSHGGNQPQH
.,TRBJ2-7,TRBV9,ASSKGRDNSYEQY